Below, one T cell receptor (beta chain) is given with its context. As yet, its antigen is unknown. The entry originates in a study of long-term antiretroviral therapy in people with HIV. Study-wide findings and caveats: Diversity rose after ART but stayed below transplant donor controls. Narrower CDR3 length ranges marked HIV repertoires relative to controls.

Version v3.0 of the immunoSEQ assay was performed at survey level. The table came from immunoSEQ multiplex PCR; TCRdb's copy has only in-frame clones and leaves some out. The sample yields tens of thousands of clones, over 90% seen once. Donors needed at least one pre-ART PBMC sample plus at least two post-ART samples. Every one of the participants with HIV received treatment in the United States. The CDR3 extends over 14 amino acids. The V end was cut by 3 bases, the J end by 6 bases, with 14 bases between. The V gene's germline CDR1 is LNHDA and CDR2 SQIVND (reference sequence). The J gene is TRBJ2-5, the V gene TRBV19; possibly TRBD2 for D (6 bases). The TCR comes from a man aged 35 to 55 with HIV. Material: unsorted PBMCs, obtained 6.2 years after starting antiretroviral therapy. The CDR3 region is CASSMMMEGQTQYF. In DNA form, the CDR3 reads TGTGCCAGTAGTATGATGATGGAGGGGCAGACCCAGTACTTC. Full variable domain (remainder filled in from reference TRBV19 and TRBJ2-5): DGGITQSPKYLFRKEGQNVTLSCEQNLNHDAMYWYRQDPGQGLRLIYYSQIVNDFQKGDIAEGYSVSREKKESFPLTVTSAQKNPTAFYLCASSMMMEGQTQYFGPGTRLLVL.